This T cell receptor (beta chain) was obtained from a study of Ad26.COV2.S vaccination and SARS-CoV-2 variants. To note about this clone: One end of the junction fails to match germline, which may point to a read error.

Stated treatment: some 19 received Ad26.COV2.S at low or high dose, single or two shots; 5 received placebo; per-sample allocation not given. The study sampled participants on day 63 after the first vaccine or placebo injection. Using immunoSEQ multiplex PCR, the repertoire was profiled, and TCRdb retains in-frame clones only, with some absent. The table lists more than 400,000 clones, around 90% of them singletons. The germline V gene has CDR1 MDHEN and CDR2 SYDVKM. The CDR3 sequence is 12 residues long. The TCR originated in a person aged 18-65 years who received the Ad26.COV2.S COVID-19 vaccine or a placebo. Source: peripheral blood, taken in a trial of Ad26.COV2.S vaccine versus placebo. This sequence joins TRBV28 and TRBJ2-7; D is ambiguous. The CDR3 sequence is CASGLVNYEQYF. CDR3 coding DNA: TGTGCCAGCGGTTTGGTGAACTACGAGCAGTACTTC.